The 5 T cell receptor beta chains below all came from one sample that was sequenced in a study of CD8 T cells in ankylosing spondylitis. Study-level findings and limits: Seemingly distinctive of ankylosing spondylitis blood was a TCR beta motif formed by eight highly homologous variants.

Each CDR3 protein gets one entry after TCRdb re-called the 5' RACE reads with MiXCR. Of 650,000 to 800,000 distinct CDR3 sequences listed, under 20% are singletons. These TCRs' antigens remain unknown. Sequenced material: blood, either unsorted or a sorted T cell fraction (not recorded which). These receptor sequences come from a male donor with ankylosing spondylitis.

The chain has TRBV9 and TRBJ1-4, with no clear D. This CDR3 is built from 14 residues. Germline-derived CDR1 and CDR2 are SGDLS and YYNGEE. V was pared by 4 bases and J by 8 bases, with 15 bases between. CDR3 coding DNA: TGTGCCAGCAGCCCGACACAGAGAGGGGAAAAACTGTTTTTT. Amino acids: CASSPTQRGEKLFF.

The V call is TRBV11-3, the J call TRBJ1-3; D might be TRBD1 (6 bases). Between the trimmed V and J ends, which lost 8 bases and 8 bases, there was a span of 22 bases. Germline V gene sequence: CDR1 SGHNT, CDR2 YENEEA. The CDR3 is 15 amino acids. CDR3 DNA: TGTGCCAGCGCCCCTGGCTACAGGGAAGCTTACACCATATATTTT. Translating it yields CASAPGYREAYTIYF.

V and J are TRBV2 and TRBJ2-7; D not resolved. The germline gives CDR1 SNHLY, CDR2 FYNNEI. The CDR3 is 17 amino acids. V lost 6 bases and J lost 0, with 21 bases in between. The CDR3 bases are TGTGCCAGCAGCTCTAATAACTGGCTCATCAGCTCCTACGAGCAGTACTTC. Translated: CASSSNNWLISSYEQYF.

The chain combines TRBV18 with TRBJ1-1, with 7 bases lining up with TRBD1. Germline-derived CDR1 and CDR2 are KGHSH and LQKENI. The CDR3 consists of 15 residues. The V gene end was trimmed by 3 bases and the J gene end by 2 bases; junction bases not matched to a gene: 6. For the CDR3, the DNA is TGTGCCAGCTCACCTACCGACAGGGCAAACACTGAAGCTTTCTTT. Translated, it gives CASSPTDRANTEAFF.

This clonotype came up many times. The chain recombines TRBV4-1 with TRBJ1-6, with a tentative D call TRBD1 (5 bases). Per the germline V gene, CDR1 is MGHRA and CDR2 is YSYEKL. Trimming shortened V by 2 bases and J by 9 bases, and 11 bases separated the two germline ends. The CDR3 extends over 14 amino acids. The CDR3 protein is CASSQPGAGSPLHF. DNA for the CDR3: TGCGCCAGCAGCCAACCCGGGGCGGGTTCACCCCTCCACTTT.